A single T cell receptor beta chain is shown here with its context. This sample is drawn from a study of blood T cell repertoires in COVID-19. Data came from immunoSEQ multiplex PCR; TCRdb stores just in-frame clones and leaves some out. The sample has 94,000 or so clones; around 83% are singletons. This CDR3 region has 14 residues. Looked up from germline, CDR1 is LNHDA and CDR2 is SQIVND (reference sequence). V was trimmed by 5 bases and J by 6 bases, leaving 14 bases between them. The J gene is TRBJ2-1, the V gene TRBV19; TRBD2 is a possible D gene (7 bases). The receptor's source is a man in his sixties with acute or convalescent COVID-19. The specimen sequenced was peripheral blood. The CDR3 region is CASSFRGAGNEQFF. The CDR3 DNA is TGTGCCAGTAGTTTCCGGGGGGCAGGCAATGAGCAGTTCTTC.